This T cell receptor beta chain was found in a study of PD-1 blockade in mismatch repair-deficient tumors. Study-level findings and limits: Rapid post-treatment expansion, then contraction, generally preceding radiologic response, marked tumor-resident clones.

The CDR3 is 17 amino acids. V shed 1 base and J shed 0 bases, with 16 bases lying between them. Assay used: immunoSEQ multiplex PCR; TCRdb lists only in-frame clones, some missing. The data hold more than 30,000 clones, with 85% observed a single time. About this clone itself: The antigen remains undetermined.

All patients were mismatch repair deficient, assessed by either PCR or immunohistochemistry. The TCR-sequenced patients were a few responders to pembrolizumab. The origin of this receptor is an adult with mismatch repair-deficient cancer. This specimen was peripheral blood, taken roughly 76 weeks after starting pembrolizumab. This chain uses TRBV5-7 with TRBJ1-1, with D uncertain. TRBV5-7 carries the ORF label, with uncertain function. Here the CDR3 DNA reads TGTGCCAGCAGCTTGAAAAGGGATTCTTCCATGAACACTGAAGCTTTCTTT. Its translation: CASSLKRDSSMNTEAFF.